This T cell receptor beta chain was identified in a study of blood T cell repertoires in COVID-19. In the original processing: Using reference gene primer amplification, nucleated cell counts were estimated. Profiling relied on immunoSEQ multiplex PCR, and the TCRdb table lists in-frame clones only, not all of them. The V and J calls and clone size are taken from that table; D and trimming were inferred from the DNA. This sample has fewer than 350,000 clones; around 84% occur once, and the top ten carry about 2.5%. The CDR3 contains 19 residues. The ends lost 1 base at V and 8 bases at J; junction bases unmatched: 20. CDR1 is MGHRA, CDR2 YSYEKL, per germline. Recruits, aged about 18 to 95 years, lived in 24 US areas. The study assigned cohorts using participant-reported clinical history. Cohort 3 donors were reported recovered after two negative PCRs, clearance, or symptom resolution.

The V gene is TRBV4-1, the J gene TRBJ2-1; 7 bases are a match to TRBD2. Sequencing was performed on PBMCs or T cells enriched from blood (not recorded which). This receptor was taken from a woman aged 45-65 years who had recovered from COVID-19. CDR3 region: CASSQGRSLGTTYAYEQFF. CDR3 in DNA: TGCGCCAGCAGCCAAGGGAGAAGCCTCGGGACTACGTATGCATATGAGCAGTTCTTC.